Below are 12 T cell receptor beta chains sequenced from a single sample in a study of low-dose radiotherapy and immunotherapy resistance in tumors. Described time point: before trial treatment. Alpha and beta chains were covered, as first-strand cDNA relied on TRAV- and TRBV-specific primers. TCR amplification used 15 to 20 PCR cycles, a constant-region primer and a V-primer adapter. TCRdb used MiXCR to reprocess the reads, holding one entry per CDR3 protein. This table holds some 57,000 distinct CDR3 sequences, under 30% found once. The sequencing used PBMCs, collected before treatment. The receptor set was obtained from a male donor with prostate cancer.

The chain employs TRBV15 and TRBJ2-6; 7 positions match TRBD1. The germline gives CDR1 LNHNV, CDR2 YYDKDF (reference sequence). With V trimmed by 0 bases and J by 13 bases, 9 bases remained unmatched. The CDR3 totals 15 residues. CDR3 DNA: TGTGCCACCAGCAGAGAGGGACAGAAGGATACGGTCCTGACTTTC. This encodes CATSREGQKDTVLTF.

In its sample, this clonotype was seen many times. This chain links TRBV7-2 with TRBJ2-1; a weak D match, TRBD2 (6 bases). The CDR3 loop spans 15 amino acids. Germline-derived CDR1 and CDR2 are SGHTA and FQGNSA. The germline V and J ends were trimmed by 5 bases and 4 bases, with 15 bases remaining between them. The CDR3 DNA follows: TGTGCCAGCAGCGGCGGCGGGACTCATTACAATGAGCAGTTCTTC. It is translated as CASSGGGTHYNEQFF.

V usage is TRBV27 and J usage is TRBJ2-1; 9 bases align to TRBD2. V was clipped by 4 bases and J by 3 bases; unmatched bases: 7. Germline V gene lookup returns CDR1 MNHEY and CDR2 SMNVEV (reference sequence). The CDR3 spans 16 residues. The CDR3 nucleotides read TGTGCCAGCAGTTCGGCGAGCGGGGGGCTCTACAATGAGCAGTTCTTC. It codes for CASSSASGGLYNEQFF.

In its sample, this clonotype was seen many times. The J gene is TRBJ2-1, the V gene TRBV20-1, with 13 nucleotides matching TRBD2. The J segment lost 7 bases and the V segment lost 6 bases, leaving 21 bases of the junction unmatched. CDR1 and CDR2 (germline): DFQATT, SNEGSKA (reference sequence). This CDR3 contains 19 residues. The CDR3 nucleotides read TGCAGTGCCACCACCATGGAACTAGCGGGAGGGCCGCGTATGAATGAGCAGTTCTTC. This encodes CSATTMELAGGPRMNEQFF.

The count of this clonotype is one. V usage is TRBV4-3 and J usage is TRBJ1-4; D remains ambiguous. Germline CDR1 reads LGHNA; CDR2 reads YSLEER. The CDR3 sequence is 17 residues long. V dropped 4 bases and J dropped 0 bases, with 15 bases sitting between them. The CDR3 loop reads CASSRTGSSSTNEKLFF. The CDR3 coding sequence is TGCGCCAGCAGCCGTACCGGGTCCTCGTCAACTAATGAAAAACTGTTTTTT.

With respect to this clonotype: This likely stems from a read error, as it lies one base from a far larger clone. V usage is TRBV5-1 and J usage is TRBJ2-7, with 11 bases aligning to TRBD2. Germline assignment: CDR1 SGHRS and CDR2 YFSETQ. The V segment lost 4 bases and the J segment 7 bases; nucleotides outside the gene matches: 10. The CDR3 is 15 amino acids. CDR3 coding DNA: TGCGCCAGCAGCCCCCGCACTAGCGGGAGTTATGAGCAGTACTTC. Translating gives CASSPRTSGSYEQYF.

This clonotype appeared many times. V and J are TRBV4-1 and TRBJ2-1, with 15 bases aligning to TRBD2. The length of the CDR3 is 14 residues. Trimming cost V 8 bases and J 5 bases; bases outside gene matches: 1. Germline V gives CDR1 MGHRA, CDR2 YSYEKL. The CDR3 DNA is TGCGCCAGCGGGACTAGCGGGGGGAACAATGAGCAGTTCTTC. Translation gives CASGTSGGNNEQFF.

This clonotype was seen at least ten times. The chain links TRBV7-9 to TRBJ2-7; 9 bases line up with TRBD2. The CDR3 has 16 residues. J gave up 4 bases and V 7 bases, and 14 bases lay outside the gene matches. Germline V gene data show CDR1 as SEHNR and CDR2 as FQNEAQ (reference sequence). The CDR3 region is CASIGSGLAGIYEQYF. The CDR3 DNA reads as TGTGCCAGCATCGGATCTGGGCTAGCGGGGATTTACGAGCAGTACTTC.

The sample holds many counts of this clonotype. The V gene is TRBV2, the J gene TRBJ2-5; possibly TRBD1 or TRBD2 for D (5 bases each). Looked up from germline, CDR1 is SNHLY and CDR2 is FYNNEI. The CDR3 is 14 residues long. V was cut by 6 bases and J by 2 bases, with 13 bases left in between. The CDR3 bases are TGTGCCAGCAGCCCTGGGTGGGGGCAAGAGACCCAGTACTTC. It specifies CASSPGWGQETQYF.

This clonotype has at least ten counts. V is TRBV7-8 and J is TRBJ2-1; 9 nucleotides agree with TRBD2. Germline V lookup: CDR1 SGHVS, CDR2 FQNEAQ. V lost 3 bases to trimming and J lost 4 bases; unmatched junction nucleotides: 7. This CDR3 has 16 residues. As DNA, the CDR3 is TGTGCCAGCAGCTTCGGCACTAGCGGGTTATACAATGAGCAGTTCTTC. As protein: CASSFGTSGLYNEQFF.

The chain links TRBV11-2 to TRBJ2-3, with 11 bases identical to TRBD2. This CDR3 has 17 residues. V dropped 0 bases and J dropped 6; count of bases not matched to a gene: 8. CDR1 SGHAT and CDR2 FQNNGV come from the germline V gene. CDR3: CASSLDYLAGGADTQYF. The CDR3 coding sequence is TGTGCCAGCAGCTTAGATTATCTAGCGGGGGGTGCGGATACGCAGTATTTT.

In this sample, this clonotype turned up many times. This rearrangement joins TRBV12-3 or TRBV12-4 to TRBJ2-3; 9 bases agree with TRBD2. CDR3 length: 14 residues. V lost 3 bases, J lost 6 bases, and 4 bases stayed unmatched. In DNA form, the CDR3 reads TGTGCCAGCAGTTTGGCTAGCGGGGCGGATACGCAGTATTTT. The encoded protein is CASSLASGADTQYF.